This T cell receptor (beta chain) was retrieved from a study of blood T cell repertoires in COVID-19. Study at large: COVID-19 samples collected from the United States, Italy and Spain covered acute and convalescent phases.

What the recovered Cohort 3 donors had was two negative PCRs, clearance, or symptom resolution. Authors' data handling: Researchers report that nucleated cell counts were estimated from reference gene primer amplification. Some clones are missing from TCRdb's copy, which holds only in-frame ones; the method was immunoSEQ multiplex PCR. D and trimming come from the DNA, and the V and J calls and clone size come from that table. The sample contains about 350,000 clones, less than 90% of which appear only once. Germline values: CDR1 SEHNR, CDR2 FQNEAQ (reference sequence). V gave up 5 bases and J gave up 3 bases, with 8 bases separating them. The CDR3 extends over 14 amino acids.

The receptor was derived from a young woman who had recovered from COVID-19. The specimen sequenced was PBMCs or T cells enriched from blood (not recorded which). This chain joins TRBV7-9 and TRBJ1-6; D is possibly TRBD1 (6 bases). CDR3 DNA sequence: TGTGCCAGCAGCCGGACAGACTATAATTCACCCCTCCACTTT. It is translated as CASSRTDYNSPLHF.